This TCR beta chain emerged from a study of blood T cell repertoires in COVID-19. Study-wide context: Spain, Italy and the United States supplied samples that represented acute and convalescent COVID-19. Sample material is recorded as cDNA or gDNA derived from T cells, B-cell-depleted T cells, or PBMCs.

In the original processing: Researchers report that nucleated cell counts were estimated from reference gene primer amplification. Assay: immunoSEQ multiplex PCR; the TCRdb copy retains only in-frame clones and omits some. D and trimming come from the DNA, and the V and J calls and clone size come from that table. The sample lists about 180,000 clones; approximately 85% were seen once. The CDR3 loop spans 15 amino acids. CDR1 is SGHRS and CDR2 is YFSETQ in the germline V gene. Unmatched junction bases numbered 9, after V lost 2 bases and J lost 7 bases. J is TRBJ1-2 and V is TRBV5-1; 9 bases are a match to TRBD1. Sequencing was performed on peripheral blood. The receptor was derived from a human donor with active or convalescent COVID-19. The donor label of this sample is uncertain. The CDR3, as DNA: TGCGCCAGCAGCTTTGGAGGGACAGGGAGGTCTGGCTACACCTTC. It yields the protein CASSFGGTGRSGYTF.